The rows below give T cell receptor beta chains drawn from one sample of a study of blood T cells in healthy people across ages. TCRdb processed the 5' RACE reads anew with MiXCR; each CDR3 protein has one entry. The data show about 700,000 distinct CDR3 sequences, 32% seen once. The material sequenced was blood. The receptors here all came from a woman aged 80 or over in good health. The CDR3 runs from the conserved cysteine through the conserved F or W. A D gene is named only where the DNA matches it firmly. Clone size, where shown, is once, few, many, or a class for clones that have expanded.

CDR3 length,D gene,J gene,V gene,clone size,CDR3 DNA,CDR3 protein
13,.,TRBJ1-1,TRBV9,.,TGTGCCAGCAGTCCCTCGGGCCTCACTGAAGCTTTCTTT,CASSPSGLTEAFF
15,.,TRBJ1-1,TRBV5-1,few,TGCGCCAGCAGCTTGGGGGGCATATTGAACACTGAAGCTTTCTTT,CASSLGGILNTEAFF
15,.,TRBJ1-1,TRBV10-3,.,TGTGCCATCAGTGAGTCGGGCAGGTGGGGCACTGAAGCTTTCTTT,CAISESGRWGTEAFF
13,.,TRBJ2-7,TRBV7-9,many,TGTGCCAGCAGCTTACCTGGTCCGAGGGAGCAGTACTTC,CASSLPGPREQYF
15,TRBD2,TRBJ2-3,TRBV20-1,.,TGCAGTGCTACACCGGGACTAGCGTTCTCAGATACGCAGTATTTT,CSATPGLAFSDTQYF
14,TRBD1,TRBJ2-3,TRBV29-1,.,TGCAGCGTCGAGGGACAGGGACGGAAAGATACGCAGTATTTT,CSVEGQGRKDTQYF
15,.,TRBJ1-1,TRBV6-2/TRBV6-3,many,TGTGCCAACCCGCGGAGACAAGGCAAGGTGGCTGAAGCTTTCTTT,CANPRRQGKVAEAFF
12,.,TRBJ2-7,TRBV18,many,TGTGCCAGCTCATCCGGGGGATCCGAGCAGTACTTC,CASSSGGSEQYF
15,.,TRBJ2-1,TRBV5-1,many,TGCGCCAGCGGCTTAGGGGGGACCTCCTACAATGAGCAGTTCTTC,CASGLGGTSYNEQFF
15,.,TRBJ1-4,TRBV27,.,TGTGCCAGCAGCGTAGGAAAGAAGATTAATGAAAAACTGTTTTTT,CASSVGKKINEKLFF
15,.,TRBJ2-5,TRBV9,many,TGTGCCAGCAGCGTAGGGGCGGGGCGCCAAGAGACCCAGTACTTC,CASSVGAGRQETQYF
12,.,TRBJ2-3,TRBV7-2,medium-sized,TGTGCCAGCAGCTTAGAAGGAAATACGCAGTATTTT,CASSLEGNTQYF
17,TRBD2,TRBJ2-3,TRBV7-8,few,TGTGCCAGCAGCTCTAGAGTACTAGCGGGGCGGTCAGATACGCAGTATTTT,CASSSRVLAGRSDTQYF
15,TRBD2,TRBJ2-1,TRBV7-2,few,TGTGCCAGCAGCTTGACTAGCGGGGGGTTCAATGAGCAGTTCTTC,CASSLTSGGFNEQFF
14,TRBD1,TRBJ2-7,TRBV5-1,.,TGCGCCAGCAGCCCGGGACAGGGGGTCCACGAGCAGTACTTC,CASSPGQGVHEQYF
15,.,TRBJ2-7,TRBV16,.,TGTGCCAGCAGCCAATTTTACGGGGTCGACTACGAGCAGTACTTC,CASSQFYGVDYEQYF
15,TRBD1,TRBJ2-7,TRBV5-6,.,TGTGCCAGCAGCCTCTCCGGGACAGGGAGAAACGAGCGGTACTTC,CASSLSGTGRNERYF
16,.,TRBJ1-6,TRBV6-1,few,TGTGCCAGCAGTGAGGTCGCAGGGGCAAGTAATTCACCCCTCCACTTT,CASSEVAGASNSPLHF
15,TRBD1,TRBJ2-5,TRBV20-1,many,TGCAGTGCTGGGGACAGGGGGCACGGTGGGCGACCCCAGTACTTC,CSAGDRGHGGRPQYF
13,.,TRBJ2-5,TRBV6-1,many,TGTGCCAGCAGTGAATCTGGGATGGAGACCCAGTACTTC,CASSESGMETQYF
15,.,TRBJ2-1,TRBV7-9,.,TGTGCCAGCAGCCGAGGGGTTATATTATACAGTGAGCAGTTCTTC,CASSRGVILYSEQFF
16,.,TRBJ2-3,TRBV6-5,.,TGTGCCAGCAGCCAGGAACAATGGACCTCCACAGATACGCAGTATTTT,CASSQEQWTSTDTQYF
15,TRBD1,TRBJ2-5,TRBV7-2,many,TGTGCCAGCAGTCCCGGACAGGGGAGGTTGGAGACCCAGTACTTC,CASSPGQGRLETQYF
16,.,TRBJ1-4,TRBV12-3/TRBV12-4,many,TGTGCCAGCAGCATCCCGGGAAGGGGAACTAATGAAAAACTGTTTTTT,CASSIPGRGTNEKLFF